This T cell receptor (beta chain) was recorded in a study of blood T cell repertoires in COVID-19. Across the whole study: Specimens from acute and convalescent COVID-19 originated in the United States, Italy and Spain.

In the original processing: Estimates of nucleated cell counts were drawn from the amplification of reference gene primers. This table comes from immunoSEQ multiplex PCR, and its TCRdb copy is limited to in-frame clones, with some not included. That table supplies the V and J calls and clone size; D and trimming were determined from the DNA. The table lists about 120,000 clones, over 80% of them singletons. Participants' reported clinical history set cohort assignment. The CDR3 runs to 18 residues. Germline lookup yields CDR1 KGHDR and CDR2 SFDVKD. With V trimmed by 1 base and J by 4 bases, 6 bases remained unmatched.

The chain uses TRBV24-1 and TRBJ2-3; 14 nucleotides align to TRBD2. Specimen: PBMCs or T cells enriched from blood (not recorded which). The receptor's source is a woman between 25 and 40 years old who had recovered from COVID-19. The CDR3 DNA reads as TGTGCCACCAGTGATTTTCCGGGGACTAGCGGGAGTGCAGATACGCAGTATTTT. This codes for CATSDFPGTSGSADTQYF.